A selection of T cell receptor beta chains follows, all from one sample in a study of shared clonotypes between healthy human individuals. TCRdb keeps only in-frame clones here, not all; method: immunoSEQ multiplex PCR. The sample consists of about 1.1 million clones, about four fifths of them appearing once. Sample: memory CD4+ T cells from PBMCs. The receptors here all came from a young man in good health. Some clones in this sample may be carry-over from other donors' samples. Each CDR3 is given with its conserved first and last residue. The order of the fields is CDR3 protein, CDR3 DNA, J gene, D gene, V gene, clone size. A D gene is named only where the DNA matches it firmly. Part of the rows lack a size; the others show once, few, many or a class for expanded clones.

CDR3 protein: CASSPASGGISYEQYF
CDR3 DNA: TGTGCCAGCAGTCCCGCTAGTGGCGGGATCTCCTACGAGCAGTACTTC
J gene: TRBJ2-7
D gene: -
V gene: TRBV27
clone size: -

CDR3 protein: CASTELGSTNEKLFF
CDR3 DNA: TGTGCCAGCACCGAGTTGGGGTCAACTAATGAAAAACTGTTTTTT
J gene: TRBJ1-4
D gene: -
V gene: TRBV28
clone size: -

CDR3 protein: CASSLRTNTYEQYF
CDR3 DNA: TGTGCCAGCAGTTTAAGGACAAACACCTACGAGCAGTACTTC
J gene: TRBJ2-7
D gene: -
V gene: TRBV28
clone size: -

CDR3 protein: CASSPISGQGANSPLHF
CDR3 DNA: TGTGCCAGCAGCCCAATATCGGGACAGGGGGCCAATTCACCCCTCCACTTT
J gene: TRBJ1-6
D gene: TRBD1
V gene: TRBV5-4
clone size: -

CDR3 protein: CASSLTGANGYTF
CDR3 DNA: TGTGCCAGCAGCCTAACAGGGGCCAATGGCTACACCTTC
J gene: TRBJ1-2
D gene: TRBD1
V gene: TRBV28
clone size: few

CDR3 protein: CASSYPRGVADEQYF
CDR3 DNA: TGTGCCAGCAGTTACCCCCGAGGGGTAGCAGACGAGCAGTACTTC
J gene: TRBJ2-7
D gene: -
V gene: TRBV6-5
clone size: once

CDR3 protein: CSVGRQGASKAFF
CDR3 DNA: TGCAGCGTTGGGCGACAGGGGGCTTCGAAAGCTTTCTTT
J gene: TRBJ1-1
D gene: TRBD1
V gene: TRBV29-1
clone size: -

CDR3 protein: CATGRGGAVSGSEQYF
CDR3 DNA: TGTGCCACCGGCAGAGGGGGGGCTGTGTCGGGGAGCGAGCAGTACTTC
J gene: TRBJ2-7
D gene: -
V gene: TRBV15
clone size: -

CDR3 protein: CASTSFGQMNTEAFF
CDR3 DNA: TGTGCCAGCACCTCCTTCGGACAAATGAACACTGAAGCTTTCTTT
J gene: TRBJ1-1
D gene: -
V gene: TRBV6-6
clone size: -

CDR3 protein: CASSLDRGSETQYF
CDR3 DNA: TGTGCCAGCAGCTTGGACAGGGGGTCCGAGACCCAGTACTTC
J gene: TRBJ2-5
D gene: TRBD1
V gene: TRBV7-3
clone size: -

CDR3 protein: CASSPNSAVTRSTF
CDR3 DNA: TGTGCCAGCAGCCCCAACAGTGCCGTGACCCGCTCCACCTTC
J gene: TRBJ1-2
D gene: -
V gene: TRBV6-5
clone size: once

CDR3 protein: CASSSRRGGGFF
CDR3 DNA: TGTGCCAGCAGCTCCCGGAGGGGCGGGGGTTTCTTT
J gene: TRBJ1-1
D gene: -
V gene: TRBV7-9
clone size: -

CDR3 protein: CASSVGARTGEQYF
CDR3 DNA: TGTGCCAGCAGCGTAGGGGCCAGGACAGGTGAGCAGTACTTC
J gene: TRBJ2-7
D gene: TRBD1
V gene: TRBV9
clone size: -

CDR3 protein: CASSLQTGRNIQYF
CDR3 DNA: TGTGCCAGCAGTTTGCAGACAGGGCGAAACATTCAGTACTTC
J gene: TRBJ2-4
D gene: TRBD1
V gene: TRBV28
clone size: -

CDR3 protein: CASSPLGGIEEKLFF
CDR3 DNA: TGCGCCAGCAGCCCCCTCGGGGGTATCGAAGAAAAACTGTTTTTT
J gene: TRBJ1-4
D gene: -
V gene: TRBV4-3
clone size: few

CDR3 protein: CASSLTLPGAPGNTIYF
CDR3 DNA: TGCGCCAGCAGCCTGACTCTACCTGGTGCTCCCGGAAACACCATATATTTT
J gene: TRBJ1-3
D gene: -
V gene: TRBV5-1
clone size: -

CDR3 protein: CSVAYTSGWGQGYTF
CDR3 DNA: TGCAGCGTTGCTTATACCTCGGGATGGGGGCAGGGCTACACCTTC
J gene: TRBJ1-2
D gene: -
V gene: TRBV29-1
clone size: -

CDR3 protein: CASSGTGGGTEAFF
CDR3 DNA: TGCGCCAGCAGCGGAACAGGGGGCGGCACTGAAGCTTTCTTT
J gene: TRBJ1-1
D gene: TRBD1
V gene: TRBV5-1
clone size: once

CDR3 protein: CASSLTAYNEQFF
CDR3 DNA: TGTGCCAGTAGTCTAACAGCCTACAATGAGCAGTTCTTC
J gene: TRBJ2-1
D gene: -
V gene: TRBV19
clone size: -

CDR3 protein: CAIRKVGETQYF
CDR3 DNA: TGTGCCATCAGGAAGGTCGGAGAGACCCAGTACTTC
J gene: TRBJ2-5
D gene: -
V gene: TRBV10-3
clone size: -